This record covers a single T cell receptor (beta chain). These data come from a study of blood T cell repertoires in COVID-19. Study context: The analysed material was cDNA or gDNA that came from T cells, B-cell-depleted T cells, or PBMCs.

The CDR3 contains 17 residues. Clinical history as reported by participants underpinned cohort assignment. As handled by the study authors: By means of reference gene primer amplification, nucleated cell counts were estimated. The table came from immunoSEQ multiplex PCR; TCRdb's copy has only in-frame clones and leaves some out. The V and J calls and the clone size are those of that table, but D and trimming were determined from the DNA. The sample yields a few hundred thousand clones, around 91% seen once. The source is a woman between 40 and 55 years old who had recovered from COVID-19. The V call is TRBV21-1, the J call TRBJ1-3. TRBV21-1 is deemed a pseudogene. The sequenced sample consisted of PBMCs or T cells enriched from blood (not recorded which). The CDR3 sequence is CASSDPGTAGPGNTIYF. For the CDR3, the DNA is TGTGCCAGCAGCGACCCCGGGACGGCGGGACCTGGAAACACCATATATTTT.